Sequencing of this T cell receptor beta chain was carried out in a study of cytomegalovirus exposure and HLA in healthy donors. As to this clone: Antigen specificity is unknown.

V lost 4 bases and J lost 4, with 10 bases in between. There are 13 residues in the CDR3. CDR1 and CDR2 from the germline V gene are SGHTA and FQGNSA. Broader study findings: Owing to their indistinguishability, certain V segments, notably TRBV6-2 and TRBV6-3, were excluded. Analysis performed later found more than 15,000 TCR beta sequences associated with HLA alleles at 0.05 false discovery rate.

The PCR was carried out with 60 Vbeta primers and 13 Jbeta primers. Only in-frame clones appear in the TCRdb table, and some are missing; sequencing was by immunoSEQ multiplex PCR. This sample's table has about 48,000 clones. Sequenced material: PBMCs. This clonotype was sampled from a woman between 40 and 50 years old in good health and CMV-seronegative. The chain joins TRBV7-2 to TRBJ2-5; tentatively, D is TRBD2 (7 bases). CDR3 sequence: CASSSGGGETQYF. CDR3 coding DNA: TGTGCCAGCAGCTCGGGGGGCGGAGAGACCCAGTACTTC.